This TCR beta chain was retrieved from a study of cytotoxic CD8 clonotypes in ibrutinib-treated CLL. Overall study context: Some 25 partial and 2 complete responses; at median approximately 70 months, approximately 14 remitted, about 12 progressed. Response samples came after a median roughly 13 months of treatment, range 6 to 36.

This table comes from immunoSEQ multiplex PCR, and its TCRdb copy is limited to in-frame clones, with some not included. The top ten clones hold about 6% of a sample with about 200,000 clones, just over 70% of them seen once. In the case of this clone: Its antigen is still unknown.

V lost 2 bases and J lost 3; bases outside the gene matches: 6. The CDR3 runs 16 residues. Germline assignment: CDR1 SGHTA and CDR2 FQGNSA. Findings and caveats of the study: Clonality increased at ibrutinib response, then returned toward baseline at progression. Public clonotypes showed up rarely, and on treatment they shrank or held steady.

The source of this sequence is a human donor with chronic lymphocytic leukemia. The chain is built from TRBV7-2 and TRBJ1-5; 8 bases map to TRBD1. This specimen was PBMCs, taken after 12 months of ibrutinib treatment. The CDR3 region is CASSLSGTGNNQPQHF. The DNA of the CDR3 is TGTGCCAGCAGCTTATCTGGGACAGGAAACAATCAGCCCCAGCATTTT. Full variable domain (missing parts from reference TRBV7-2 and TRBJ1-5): GAGVSQSPSNKVTEKGKDVELRCDPISGHTALYWYRQSLGQGLEFLIYFQGNSAPDKSGLPSDRFSAERTGGSVSTLTIQRTQQEDSAVYLCASSLSGTGNNQPQHFGDGTRLSIL.